The 9 T cell receptor beta chains reported below all come from one sample, sequenced in a study of identical twins. TCRdb reanalysed the 5' RACE reads using MiXCR and keeps one entry per CDR3 protein. The data show 450,000 to 600,000 distinct CDR3 sequences, approximately 20% seen once. The sample also formed part of further work on yellow fever vaccine responses in identical twins.

The source material was CD4+ T cells sorted from blood. The source of these receptors is a woman aged 18-29 years in good health.

V is TRBV5-1 and J is TRBJ2-1; D may correspond to TRBD1 or TRBD2 (5 bases each). Per the germline V gene, CDR1 is SGHRS and CDR2 is YFSETQ. The CDR3 totals 14 residues. V was pared by 4 bases and J by 6 bases, with 14 bases between. The CDR3 DNA follows: TGCGCCAGCAGCACGGGACCCCCAAGCAATGAGCAGTTCTTC. This codes for CASSTGPPSNEQFF.

This clonotype was seen more than once but under ten times. This chain uses TRBV12-3 or TRBV12-4 with TRBJ1-4; 7 nucleotides align to TRBD1. The length of the CDR3 is 14 residues. J was trimmed by 4 bases and V by 3 bases; bases with no gene match: 2. CDR3 region: CASSFPGGNEKLFF. The CDR3 DNA reads TGTGCCAGCAGTTTTCCAGGGGGTAATGAAAAACTGTTTTTT.

V is TRBV5-1 and J is TRBJ2-7; D gene uncertain. The CDR3 covers 14 residues. V gave up 2 bases and J gave up 0 bases, with 9 bases separating them. The germline CDR1 and CDR2 sequences are SGHRS and YFSETQ. CDR3 in amino acids: CASSFTQSSYEQYF. The CDR3 nucleotides are TGCGCCAGCAGCTTCACCCAGAGCTCCTACGAGCAGTACTTC.

This clonotype showed up many times. The chain carries TRBV20-1 and TRBJ2-7, with TRBD2 matching 7 bases. The CDR3 totals 13 residues. V dropped 4 bases and J dropped 0; count of bases not matched to a gene: 3. Germline loops: CDR1 DFQATT, CDR2 SNEGSKA (reference sequence). CDR3 coding DNA: TGCAGTGCTACCCGGACTAGCTCCTACGAGCAGTACTTC. Translating gives CSATRTSSYEQYF.

Remarks on this clonotype: Germline is not matched at one junction end, which may reflect a read error. The V and J genes are TRBV7-9 and TRBJ1-1, with 9 bases identical to TRBD1. From germline, CDR1 is SEHNR and CDR2 FQNEAQ (reference sequence). The CDR3 extends over 15 amino acids. CDR3 DNA sequence: TGTGCCGGCAGCTTCGAAGACAGGGGGGGAACTGAAGCTTTCTTT. This sequence encodes CAGSFEDRGGTEAFF.

The chain has TRBV12-3 or TRBV12-4 and TRBJ1-1, with TRBD1 as a possible D gene (5 bases). V gave up 7 bases and J gave up 1 base, with 13 bases separating them. The length of the CDR3 is 14 residues. CDR3 region: CASTPLGTNTEAFF. DNA for the CDR3: TGTGCCAGCACTCCGTTGGGGACGAACACTGAAGCTTTCTTT.

The rearrangement joins TRBV12-3 or TRBV12-4 to TRBJ2-1, with a possible D match to TRBD1 (6 bases). The CDR3 consists of 19 residues. V was cut by 6 bases and J by 6 bases, with 30 bases left in between. Here the CDR3 reads CASRQIDRPRIFSGNEQFF. The DNA of the CDR3 is TGTGCCAGCAGGCAGATAGACAGGCCCCGGATCTTCTCGGGCAATGAGCAGTTCTTC.

The V and J genes are TRBV29-1 and TRBJ2-2, with TRBD2 as a possible D gene (5 bases). Germline assignment: CDR1 SQVTM and CDR2 ANQGSEA. The V end was cut by 5 bases, the J end by 1 base, with 17 bases between. CDR3 length: 16 residues. The CDR3 coding sequence is TGCAGCGTTCTAACCCCAAGCGGTGTGAACACCGGGGAGCTGTTTTTT. Translated, it gives CSVLTPSGVNTGELFF.

The chain has TRBV18 and TRBJ1-2; the D is unclear. CDR3 length: 15 residues. The germline V gene has CDR1 KGHSH and CDR2 LQKENI. V lost 0 bases to trimming and J lost 0 bases, with 8 bases between them. As DNA, the CDR3 is TGTGCCAGCTCACCACCGCAGAGACCTAACTATGGCTACACCTTC. Its protein product is CASSPPQRPNYGYTF.